The T cell receptor (beta chain) under discussion was sequenced for a study of blood T cell repertoires in COVID-19. Study-wide background: Researchers got acute and convalescent COVID-19 samples from the United States, Italy and Spain. The analysed material was cDNA or gDNA that came from T cells, B-cell-depleted T cells, or PBMCs.

Here immunoSEQ multiplex PCR was the method, and the copy in TCRdb shows in-frame clones only, minus some. This sample has around 50,000 clones, with around four fifths found just once. The germline V gene encodes CDR1 SGHNT and CDR2 YYREEE (reference sequence). The V end lost 2 bases, the J end lost 0 bases, and 8 bases lay between the germline ends. The CDR3 sequence is 15 residues long. Material for sequencing was peripheral blood. The V gene is TRBV5-4, the J gene TRBJ2-2, with D possibly matching TRBD1 (6 bases). The sequence derives from a human donor in a cohort sampled during active COVID-19. The CDR3, as DNA: TGTGCCAGCAGCTTTGGGGGCACGAACACCGGGGAGCTGTTTTTT. It codes for CASSFGGTNTGELFF. Using reference TRBV5-4 and TRBJ2-2 for the parts outside the CDR3, the full variable domain is ETGVTQSPTHLIKTRGQQVTLRCSSQSGHNTVSWYQQALGQGPQFIFQYYREEENGRGNFPPRFSGLQFPNYSSELNVNALELDDSALYLCASSFGGTNTGELFFGEGSRLTVL.